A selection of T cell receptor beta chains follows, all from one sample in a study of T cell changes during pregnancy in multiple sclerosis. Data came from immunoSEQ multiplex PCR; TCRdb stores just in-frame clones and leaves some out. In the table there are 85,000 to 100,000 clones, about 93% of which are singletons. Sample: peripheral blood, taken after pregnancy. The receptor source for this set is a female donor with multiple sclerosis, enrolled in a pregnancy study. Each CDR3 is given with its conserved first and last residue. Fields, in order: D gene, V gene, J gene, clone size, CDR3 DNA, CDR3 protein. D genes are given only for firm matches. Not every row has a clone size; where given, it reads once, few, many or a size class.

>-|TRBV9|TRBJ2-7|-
TGTGCCAGCAGCGGAGCGATCGGTTCCTACGAGCAGTACTTC
CASSGAIGSYEQYF
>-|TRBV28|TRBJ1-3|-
TGTGCCAGCAGTTTGGGCGGGACGTTTTTCTCTGGAAACACCATATATTTT
CASSLGGTFFSGNTIYF
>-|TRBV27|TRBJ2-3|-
TGTGCCAGCAGTTGGGTAAGGGAGTCAGATACGCAGTATTTT
CASSWVRESDTQYF
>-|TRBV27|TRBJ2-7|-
TGTGCCAGCAGTTGGCAGGCAGCCTACGAGCAGTACTTC
CASSWQAAYEQYF
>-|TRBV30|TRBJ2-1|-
TGTGCCTGGAGTGTAGGGAGGCAAACGATCTTCTTC
CAWSVGRQTIFF
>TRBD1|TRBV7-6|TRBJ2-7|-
TGTGCCAGCAGCTTCCGGGACAGCTCCTACGAGCAGTACTTC
CASSFRDSSYEQYF
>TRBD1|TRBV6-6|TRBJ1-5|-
TGTGCCAGCAGTCCACGACAGGGAAGATTGGATCAGCCCCAGCATTTT
CASSPRQGRLDQPQHF
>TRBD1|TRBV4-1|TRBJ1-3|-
TGCGCCTCGCGACAGGGAGGAGCGGCTGGAAACACCATATATTTT
CASRQGGAAGNTIYF
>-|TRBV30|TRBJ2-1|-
TGTGCCCGGAGTGTTTCCGCGACCTACAATGAGCAGTTCTTC
CARSVSATYNEQFF
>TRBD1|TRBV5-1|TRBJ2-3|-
TGCGCCAGCAGCTTGGGACAGGGGAGCACAGATACGCAGTATTTT
CASSLGQGSTDTQYF
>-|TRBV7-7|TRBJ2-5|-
TGTGCCAGCAGCTTTGGGCCAGGCGAAGAGACCCAGTACTTC
CASSFGPGEETQYF
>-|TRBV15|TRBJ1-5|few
TGTGCCACCGGGAGGGATCAGCCCCAGCATTTT
CATGRDQPQHF
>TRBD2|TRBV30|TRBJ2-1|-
TGTGCCTGGAGCGGGAGGGGGAATGAGCAGTTCTTC
CAWSGRGNEQFF
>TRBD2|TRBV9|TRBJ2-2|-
TGTGCCAGCAGTGGCAGCGGGAGTACCGGGGAGCTGTTTTTT
CASSGSGSTGELFF
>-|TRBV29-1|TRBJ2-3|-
TGCAGCCCACCTAGGGCGGGTAGCACAGATACGCAGTATTTT
CSPPRAGSTDTQYF
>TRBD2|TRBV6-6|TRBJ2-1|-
TGTGCCAGCAGTACACGGACTAGATCCTACAATGAGCAGTTCTTC
CASSTRTRSYNEQFF
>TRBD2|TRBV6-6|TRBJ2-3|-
TGTGCCAGCAGTTACTCTAGCGGGAGGAGGACAGATACGCAGTATTTT
CASSYSSGRRTDTQYF
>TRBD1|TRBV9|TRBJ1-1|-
TGTGCCAGCAGCGCCCGACAGGGGGCCCAAGCTTTCTTT
CASSARQGAQAFF
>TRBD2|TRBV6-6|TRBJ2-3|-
TGTGCCAGCAGTTACCCCTGGACTAGCAGCACAGATACGCAGTATTTT
CASSYPWTSSTDTQYF
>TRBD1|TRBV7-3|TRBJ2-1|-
TGTGCCAGCAGCCTCGGGACAGGGGGCCGAGATGAGCAGTTCTTC
CASSLGTGGRDEQFF
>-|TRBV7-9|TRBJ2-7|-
TGTGCCAGCAGCTCAGCGCGGGGGCAAAATTTCTACGAGCAGTACTTC
CASSSARGQNFYEQYF
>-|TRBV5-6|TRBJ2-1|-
TGTGCCAGCAGCTTGGACTCGCGCGAGCAGTTCTTC
CASSLDSREQFF
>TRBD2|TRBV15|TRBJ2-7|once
TGTGCCACCAGCGGCGGGAGTGGGTCCTACGAGCAGTACTTC
CATSGGSGSYEQYF
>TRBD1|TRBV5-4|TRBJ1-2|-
TGTGCCAGCAGGACAGGGGATGGCTACACCTTC
CASRTGDGYTF
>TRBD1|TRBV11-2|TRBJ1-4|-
TGTGCCAGCAGCTCCGTACAGGGGAACATTAATGAAAAACTGTTTTTT
CASSSVQGNINEKLFF
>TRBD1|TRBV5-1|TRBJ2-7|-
TGCGCCAGCAGCCTAGGGACAGCCACCTACGAGCAGTACTTC
CASSLGTATYEQYF
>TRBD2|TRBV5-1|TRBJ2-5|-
TGCGCCAGCAGCGTGGGGACTAGCGGGATTGGTTCAGAGACCCAGTACTTC
CASSVGTSGIGSETQYF
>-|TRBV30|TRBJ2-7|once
TGTGCCTGGAGTTCGGGGAACGAGCAGTACTTC
CAWSSGNEQYF
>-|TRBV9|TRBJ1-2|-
TGTGCCAGCAGCGTAGGAACCGGGGTCTATGGCTACACCTTC
CASSVGTGVYGYTF
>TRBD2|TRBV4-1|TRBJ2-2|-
TGCGCCAGCAGCCAAGCACTAGCGGGAGGGGCTGGGACCGGGGAGCTGTTTTTT
CASSQALAGGAGTGELFF
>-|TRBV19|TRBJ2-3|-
TGTGCCAGTAGTGCGGGTCACAGGGTGGGCACAGATACGCAGTATTTT
CASSAGHRVGTDTQYF
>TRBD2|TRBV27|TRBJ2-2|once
TGTGCCAGCAGTTCAACTAGGTCGGGACTAGCGGGAGGGGGCACCGGGGAGCTGTTTTTT
CASSSTRSGLAGGGTGELFF
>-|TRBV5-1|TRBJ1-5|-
TGCGCCAGCAGCCCGGGGGGGTACAGCAATCAGCCCCAGCATTTT
CASSPGGYSNQPQHF
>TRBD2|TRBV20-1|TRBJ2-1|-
TGCAGTGCTAGGGCATCGGGAGGGCTGTTCTTC
CSARASGGLFF
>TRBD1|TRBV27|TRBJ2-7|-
TGTGCCAGCAGGGACCCGGACAGGGGAGCCTACGAGCAGTACTTC
CASRDPDRGAYEQYF
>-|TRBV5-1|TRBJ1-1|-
TGCGCCAGCAGCTTCCAGGGAAACACTGAAGCTTTCTTT
CASSFQGNTEAFF
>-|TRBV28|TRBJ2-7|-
TGTGCCAGCAGCTATAGCTCCTACGAGCAGTACTTC
CASSYSSYEQYF
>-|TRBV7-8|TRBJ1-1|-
TGTGCCAGCAGCTCCGTCGGGGGGGGGAACACTGAAGCTTTCTTT
CASSSVGGGNTEAFF
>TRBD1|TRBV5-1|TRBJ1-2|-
TGCGCCAGCAGCCCCTGGACAGGTCAGGAGGGCTACACCTTC
CASSPWTGQEGYTF
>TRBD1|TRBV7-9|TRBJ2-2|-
TGTGCCAGCAGCTTAGGACAGGGGTTAACCGGGGAGCTGTTTTTT
CASSLGQGLTGELFF
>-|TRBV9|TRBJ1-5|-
TGTGCCAGCAGCGTAGGGCGGAGCCCGGATCAGCCCCAGCATTTT
CASSVGRSPDQPQHF
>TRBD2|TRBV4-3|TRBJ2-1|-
TGCGCCAGCAGCCAAGATACTAGCGTCTACAATGAGCAGTTCTTC
CASSQDTSVYNEQFF
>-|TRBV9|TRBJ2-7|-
TGTGCCAGCAGCGTGCAGGAATCCTACGAGCAGTACTTC
CASSVQESYEQYF
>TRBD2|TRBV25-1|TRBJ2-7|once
TGTGCCAGCAGTGAATGCTATAGCGGGACGAGCTCCTACGAGCAGTACTTC
CASSECYSGTSSYEQYF
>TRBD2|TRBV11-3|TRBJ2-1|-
TGTGCCAGCAGCCGGACTAGCGGGACTCCCTACAATGAGCAGTTCTTC
CASSRTSGTPYNEQFF
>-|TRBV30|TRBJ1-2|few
TGTGCCTGGAGTGTTGACAGAGAATATGGCTACACCTTC
CAWSVDREYGYTF
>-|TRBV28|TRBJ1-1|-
TGTGCCAGCAGGTTGCCCCTCCGGGGGGCTGAAGCTTTCTTT
CASRLPLRGAEAFF
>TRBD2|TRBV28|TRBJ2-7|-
TGTGCCACCACAAGGGGACTAGCGGGTAATTCATACGAGCAGTACTTC
CATTRGLAGNSYEQYF
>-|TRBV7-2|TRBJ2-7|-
TGTGCCAGCAGCTTACGGATTAGCGGAGGGGCCGACGAGCAGTACTTC
CASSLRISGGADEQYF
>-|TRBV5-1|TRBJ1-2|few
TGCGCCAGCAGCTTGGAGGGGGTTAGGGGCTACACCTTC
CASSLEGVRGYTF
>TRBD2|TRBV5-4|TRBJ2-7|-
TGTGCCAGCAGCGTTAGCGGGAGCTCCTACGAGCAGTACTTC
CASSVSGSSYEQYF
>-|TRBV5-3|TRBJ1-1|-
TGTGCCAGAAGCTCACTGGGACACAACACTGAAGCTTTCTTT
CARSSLGHNTEAFF
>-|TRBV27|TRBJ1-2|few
TGTGCCAGCAGGCCCGATCGGGGGTGGAGCGGCTACACCTTC
CASRPDRGWSGYTF
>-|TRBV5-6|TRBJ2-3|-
TGTGCCAGCAGCTTTCGAGTTACAGATACGCAGTATTTT
CASSFRVTDTQYF
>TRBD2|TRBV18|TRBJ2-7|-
TGTGCCAGCTCACCGAGTGGCGGGAGTCACACCTACGAGCAGTACTTC
CASSPSGGSHTYEQYF